These 4 T cell receptor beta chains share one sample of origin, sequenced in a study of T cells of healthy individuals. Each CDR3 protein is one row after TCRdb ran MiXCR on the 5' RACE reads. The table lists some 100,000 distinct CDR3 sequences, approximately 15% of them singletons. These receptors originate from a human donor in good health.

The gene calls are TRBV5-1 and TRBJ1-3; TRBD1 matches at 10 bases. The CDR3 spans 16 residues. Germline V gene data show CDR1 as SGHRS and CDR2 as YFSETQ. Unmatched junction bases numbered 4, after V lost 0 bases and J lost 4 bases. The CDR3 sequence: CASSLGPGQGGNTIYF. CDR3 nucleotides: TGCGCCAGCAGCTTGGGTCCGGGACAGGGGGGAAACACCATATATTTT.

The chain uses TRBV7-9 and TRBJ1-4; 7 bases match TRBD1. Looked up from germline, CDR1 is SEHNR and CDR2 is FQNEAQ (reference sequence). The J segment lost 1 base and the V segment lost 8 bases, leaving 4 bases of the junction unmatched. The CDR3 covers 14 residues. CDR3 nucleotide sequence: TGTGCCAGCGGGAACAGGGGAACTAATGAAAAACTGTTTTTT. Translation: CASGNRGTNEKLFF.

This sequence joins TRBV30 and TRBJ1-3; unclear D gene. The CDR3 sequence is 14 residues long. Trimming stripped 1 base from V and 4 bases from J, with 11 bases between. The germline CDR1 and CDR2 sequences are GTSNPN and SVGIG (reference sequence). The DNA of the CDR3 is TGTGCCTGGAGTGGGGTATCTTCGGGAAACACCATATATTTT. Protein: CAWSGVSSGNTIYF.

The chain is built from TRBV18 and TRBJ2-3; D may be TRBD1 or TRBD2 (5 bases each). Between the trimmed V and J ends, which lost 1 base and 7 bases, there was a span of 15 bases. This CDR3 spans 15 amino acids. The germline CDR1 and CDR2 sequences are KGHSH and LQKENI. CDR3 bases: TGTGCCAGCTCACCACTTTTGGGGGAGCGTTATACGCAGTATTTT. Its protein product is CASSPLLGERYTQYF.